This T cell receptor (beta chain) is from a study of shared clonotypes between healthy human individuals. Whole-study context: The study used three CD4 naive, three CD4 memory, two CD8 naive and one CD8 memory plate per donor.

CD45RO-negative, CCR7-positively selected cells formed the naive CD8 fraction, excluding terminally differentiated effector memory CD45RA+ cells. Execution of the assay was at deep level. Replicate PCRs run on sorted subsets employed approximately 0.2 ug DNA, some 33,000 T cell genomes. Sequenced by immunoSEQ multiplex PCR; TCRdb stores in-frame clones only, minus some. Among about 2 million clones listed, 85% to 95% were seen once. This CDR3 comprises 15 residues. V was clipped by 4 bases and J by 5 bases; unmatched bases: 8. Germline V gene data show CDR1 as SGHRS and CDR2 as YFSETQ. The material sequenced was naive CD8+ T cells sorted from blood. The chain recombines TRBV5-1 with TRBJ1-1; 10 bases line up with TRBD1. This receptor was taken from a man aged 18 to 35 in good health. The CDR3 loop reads CASSEWTGGNTEAFF. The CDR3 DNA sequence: TGCGCCAGCAGCGAATGGACAGGGGGGAATACTGAAGCTTTCTTT.